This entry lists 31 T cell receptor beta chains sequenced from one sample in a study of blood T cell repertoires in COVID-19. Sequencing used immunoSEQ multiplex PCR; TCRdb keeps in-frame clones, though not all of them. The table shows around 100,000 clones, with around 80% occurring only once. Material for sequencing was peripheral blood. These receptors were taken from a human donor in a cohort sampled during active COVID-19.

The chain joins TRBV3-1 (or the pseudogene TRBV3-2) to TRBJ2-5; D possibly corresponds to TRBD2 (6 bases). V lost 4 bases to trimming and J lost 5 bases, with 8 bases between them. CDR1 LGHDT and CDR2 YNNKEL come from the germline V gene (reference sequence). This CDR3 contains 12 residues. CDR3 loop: CASSPGAETQYF. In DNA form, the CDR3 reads TGTGCCAGCAGCCCGGGAGCGGAGACCCAGTACTTC.

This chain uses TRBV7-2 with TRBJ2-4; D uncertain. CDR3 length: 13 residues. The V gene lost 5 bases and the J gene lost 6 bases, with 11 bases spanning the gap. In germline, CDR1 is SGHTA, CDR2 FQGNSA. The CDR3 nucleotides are TGTGCCAGCAGCCCACGGCCGGGAAACATTCAGTACTTC. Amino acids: CASSPRPGNIQYF.

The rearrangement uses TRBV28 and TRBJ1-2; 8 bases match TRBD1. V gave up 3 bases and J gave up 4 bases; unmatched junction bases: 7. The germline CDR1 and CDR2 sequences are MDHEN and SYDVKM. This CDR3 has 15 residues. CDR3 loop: CASSFPQGAGYGYTF. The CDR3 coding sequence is TGTGCCAGCAGTTTTCCCCAGGGGGCAGGCTATGGCTACACCTTC.

The CDR3 DNA reads TGTGCCAGCAGTCCCCAGGGGCCCTCCTCTGGTAATTCACCCCTCCACTTT. Translation: CASSPQGPSSGNSPLHF. The chain employs TRBV28 and TRBJ1-6; D might be TRBD1 (6 bases). The V end lost 5 bases, the J end lost 6 bases, and 20 bases lay between the germline ends. The V gene's germline CDR1 is MDHEN and CDR2 SYDVKM. This CDR3 has 17 residues. Based on the CDR3 plus reference TRBV28 and TRBJ1-6, the full variable domain is DVKVTQSSRYLVKRTGEKVFLECVQDMDHENMFWYRQDPGLGLRLIYFSYDVKMKEKGDIPEGYSVSREKKERFSLILESASTNQTSMYLCASSPQGPSSGNSPLHFGNGTRLTVT.

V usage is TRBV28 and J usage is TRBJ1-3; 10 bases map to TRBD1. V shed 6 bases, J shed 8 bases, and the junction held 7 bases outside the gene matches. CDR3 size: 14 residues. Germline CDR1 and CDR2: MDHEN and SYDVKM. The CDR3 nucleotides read TGTGCCAGCAGCCTAGGGACAGGGGTTTACACCATATATTTT. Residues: CASSLGTGVYTIYF.

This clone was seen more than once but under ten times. In DNA form, the CDR3 reads TGTGCCAGCTCGCCCCCGGGACAGGGGGTCCATGGCTACACCTTC. Residues: CASSPPGQGVHGYTF. This chain connects TRBV18 to TRBJ1-2, with 11 bases matching TRBD1. The germline V gene has CDR1 KGHSH and CDR2 LQKENI. CDR3 length equals 15 residues. J lost 6 bases, V lost 6 bases, and 9 bases had no gene match.

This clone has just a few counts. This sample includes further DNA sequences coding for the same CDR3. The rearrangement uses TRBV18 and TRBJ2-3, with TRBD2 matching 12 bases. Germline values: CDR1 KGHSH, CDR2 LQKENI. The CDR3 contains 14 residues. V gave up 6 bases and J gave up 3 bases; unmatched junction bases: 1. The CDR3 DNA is TGTGCCAGCTCCGGGACTAGCGGGACAGATACGCAGTATTTT. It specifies CASSGTSGTDTQYF.

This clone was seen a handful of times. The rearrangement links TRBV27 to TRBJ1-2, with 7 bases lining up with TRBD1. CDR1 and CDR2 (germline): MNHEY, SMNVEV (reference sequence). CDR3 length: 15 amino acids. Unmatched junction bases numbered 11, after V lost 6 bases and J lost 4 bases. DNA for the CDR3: TGTGCCAGCAGGACTTTAGACAGGGCGCGCTATGGCTACACCTTC. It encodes CASRTLDRARYGYTF.

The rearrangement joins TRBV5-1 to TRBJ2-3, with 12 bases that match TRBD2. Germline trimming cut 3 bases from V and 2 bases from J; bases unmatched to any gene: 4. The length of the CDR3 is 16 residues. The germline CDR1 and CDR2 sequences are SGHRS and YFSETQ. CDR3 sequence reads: CASSSLAGGYTDTQYF. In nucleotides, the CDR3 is TGCGCCAGCAGCTCACTAGCGGGAGGTTACACAGATACGCAGTATTTT.

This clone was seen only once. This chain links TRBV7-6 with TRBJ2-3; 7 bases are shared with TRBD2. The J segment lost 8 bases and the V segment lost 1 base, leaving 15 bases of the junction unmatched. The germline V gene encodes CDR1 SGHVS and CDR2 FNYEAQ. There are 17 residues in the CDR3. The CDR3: CASSLEGSGLSFGTQYF. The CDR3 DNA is TGTGCCAGCAGCTTAGAGGGTAGCGGGCTCTCATTCGGTACGCAGTATTTT.

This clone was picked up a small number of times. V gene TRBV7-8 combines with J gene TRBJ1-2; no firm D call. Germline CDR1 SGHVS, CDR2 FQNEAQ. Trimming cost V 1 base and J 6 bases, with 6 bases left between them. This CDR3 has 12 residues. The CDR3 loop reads CASSLGGDGYTF. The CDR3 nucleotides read TGTGCCAGCAGCTTAGGAGGTGATGGCTACACCTTC.

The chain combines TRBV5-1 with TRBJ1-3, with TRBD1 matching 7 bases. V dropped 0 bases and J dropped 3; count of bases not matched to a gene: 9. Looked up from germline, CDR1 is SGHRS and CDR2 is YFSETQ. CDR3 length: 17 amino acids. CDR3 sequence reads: CASSLGGQALGGNTIYF. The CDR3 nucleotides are TGCGCCAGCAGCTTGGGAGGACAGGCCCTGGGTGGAAACACCATATATTTT.

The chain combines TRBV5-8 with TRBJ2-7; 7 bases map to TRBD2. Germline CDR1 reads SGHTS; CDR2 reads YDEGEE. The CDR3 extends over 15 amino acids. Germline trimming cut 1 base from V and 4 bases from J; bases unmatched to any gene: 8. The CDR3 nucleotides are TGTGCCAGCAGCTTGACACAGCGGGGAACGTACGAGCAGTACTTC. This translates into CASSLTQRGTYEQYF.

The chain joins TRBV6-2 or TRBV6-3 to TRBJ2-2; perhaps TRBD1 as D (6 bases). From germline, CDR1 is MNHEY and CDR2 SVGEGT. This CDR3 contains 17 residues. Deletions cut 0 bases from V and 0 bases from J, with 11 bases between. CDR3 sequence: CASSYSTGRPNTGELFF. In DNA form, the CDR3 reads TGTGCCAGCAGTTACTCCACAGGGCGGCCGAACACCGGGGAGCTGTTTTTT.

The CDR3 DNA is TGCGCCAGCAGCTCTACAGGGGGGGAGCTGTTTTTT. Translating gives CASSSTGGELFF. This chain connects TRBV5-1 to TRBJ1-4, with D tentatively TRBD1 (6 bases). The last part of the DNA fits TRBJ2-2 better; the J call may be wrong. This CDR3 is built from 12 residues. Germline CDR1 SGHRS, CDR2 YFSETQ.

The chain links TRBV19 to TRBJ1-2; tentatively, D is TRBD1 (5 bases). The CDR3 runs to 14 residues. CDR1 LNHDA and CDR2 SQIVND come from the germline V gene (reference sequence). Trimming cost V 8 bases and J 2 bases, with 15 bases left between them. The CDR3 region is CASAAGRQNYGYTF. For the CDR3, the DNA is TGTGCCAGTGCGGCCGGGAGACAGAACTATGGCTACACCTTC.

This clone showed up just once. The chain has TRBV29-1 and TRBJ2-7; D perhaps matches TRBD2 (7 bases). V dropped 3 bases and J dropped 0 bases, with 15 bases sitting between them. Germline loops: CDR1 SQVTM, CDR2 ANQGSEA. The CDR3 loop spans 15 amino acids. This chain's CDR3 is CSVDGPGGPSYEQYF. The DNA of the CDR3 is TGCAGCGTTGACGGTCCGGGGGGCCCCTCCTACGAGCAGTACTTC.

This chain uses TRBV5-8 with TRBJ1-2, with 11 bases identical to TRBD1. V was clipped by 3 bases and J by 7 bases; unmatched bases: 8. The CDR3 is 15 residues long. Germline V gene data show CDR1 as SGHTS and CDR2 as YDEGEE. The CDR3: CASSWDRGFLGGYTF. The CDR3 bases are TGTGCCAGCAGCTGGGACAGGGGGTTCTTGGGTGGCTACACCTTC.

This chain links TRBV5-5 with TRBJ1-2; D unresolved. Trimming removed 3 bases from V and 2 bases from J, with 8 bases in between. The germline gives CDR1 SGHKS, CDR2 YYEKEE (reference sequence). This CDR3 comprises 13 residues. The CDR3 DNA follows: TGTGCCAGCAGCTATAGAGAGAACTATGGCTACACCTTC. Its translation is CASSYRENYGYTF.

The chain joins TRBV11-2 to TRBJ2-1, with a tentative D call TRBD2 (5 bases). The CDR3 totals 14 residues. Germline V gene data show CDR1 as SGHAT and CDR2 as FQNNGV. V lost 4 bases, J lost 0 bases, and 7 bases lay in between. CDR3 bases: TGTGCCAGCAGCTCTGGGAGCTCCTACAATGAGCAGTTCTTC. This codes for CASSSGSSYNEQFF. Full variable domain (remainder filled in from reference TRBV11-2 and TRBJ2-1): EAGVAQSPRYKIIEKRQSVAFWCNPISGHATLYWYQQILGQGPKLLIQFQNNGVVDDSQLPKDRFSAERLKGVDSTLKIQPAKLEDSAVYLCASSSGSSYNEQFFGPGTRLTVL.

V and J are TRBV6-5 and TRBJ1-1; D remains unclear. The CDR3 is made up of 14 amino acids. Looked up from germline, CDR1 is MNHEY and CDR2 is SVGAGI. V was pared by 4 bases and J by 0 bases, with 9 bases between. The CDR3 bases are TGTGCCAGCAGTTTTGGGCAGATGAACACTGAAGCTTTCTTT. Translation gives CASSFGQMNTEAFF.

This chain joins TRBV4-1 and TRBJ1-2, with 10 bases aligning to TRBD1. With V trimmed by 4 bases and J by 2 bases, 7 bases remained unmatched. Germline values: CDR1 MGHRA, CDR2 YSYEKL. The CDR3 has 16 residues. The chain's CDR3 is CASSPRDRGLNYGYTF. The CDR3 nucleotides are TGCGCCAGCAGCCCCCGGGACAGGGGTCTGAACTATGGCTACACCTTC.

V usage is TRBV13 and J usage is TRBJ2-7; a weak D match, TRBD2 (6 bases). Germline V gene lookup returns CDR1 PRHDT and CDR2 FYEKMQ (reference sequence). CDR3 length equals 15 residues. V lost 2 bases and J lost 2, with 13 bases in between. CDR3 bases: TGTGCCAGCAGCTTAAGTGCGGGGCCTGCCTACGAGCAGTACTTC. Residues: CASSLSAGPAYEQYF. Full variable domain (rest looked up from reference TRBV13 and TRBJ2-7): AAGVIQSPRHLIKEKRETATLKCYPIPRHDTVYWYQQGPGQDPQFLISFYEKMQSDKGSIPDRFSAQQFSDYHSELNMSSLELGDSALYFCASSLSAGPAYEQYFGPGTRLTVT.

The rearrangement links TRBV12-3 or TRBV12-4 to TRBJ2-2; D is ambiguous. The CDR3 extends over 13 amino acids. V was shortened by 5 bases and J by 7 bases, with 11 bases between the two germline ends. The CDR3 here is CASSPIPGGELFF. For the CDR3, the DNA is TGTGCCAGCAGTCCCATTCCGGGCGGGGAGCTGTTTTTT.

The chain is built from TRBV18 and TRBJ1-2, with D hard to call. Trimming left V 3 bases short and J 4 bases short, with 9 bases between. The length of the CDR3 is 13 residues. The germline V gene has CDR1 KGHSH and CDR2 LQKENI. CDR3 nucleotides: TGTGCCAGCTCACCGAGGTCCGTCTATGGCTACACCTTC. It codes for CASSPRSVYGYTF. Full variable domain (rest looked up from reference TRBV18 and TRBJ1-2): NAGVMQNPRHLVRRRGQEARLRCSPMKGHSHVYWYRQLPEEGLKFMVYLQKENIIDESGMPKERFSAEFPKEGPSILRIQQVVRGDSAAYFCASSPRSVYGYTFGSGTRLTVV.

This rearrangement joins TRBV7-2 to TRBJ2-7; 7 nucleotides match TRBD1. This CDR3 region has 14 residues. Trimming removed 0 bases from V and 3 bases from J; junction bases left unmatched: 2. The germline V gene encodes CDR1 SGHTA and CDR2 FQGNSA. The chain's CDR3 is CASSLATGSYEQYF. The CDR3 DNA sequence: TGTGCCAGCAGCTTAGCGACAGGGAGCTACGAGCAGTACTTC.

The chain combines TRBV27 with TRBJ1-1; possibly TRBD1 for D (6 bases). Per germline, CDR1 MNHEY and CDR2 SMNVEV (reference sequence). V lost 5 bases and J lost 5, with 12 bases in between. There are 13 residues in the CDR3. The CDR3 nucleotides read TGTGCCAGCAGTAAGTCAGGGGTGACTGAAGCTTTCTTT. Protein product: CASSKSGVTEAFF.

The CDR3 nucleotides are TGTGCCAGCACCCAGACAGGTAGAGGATCACCCCTCCACTTT. Residues: CASTQTGRGSPLHF. The rearrangement joins TRBV21-1 to TRBJ1-6; the table calls TRBD1, which could not be checked here. TRBV21-1 is a documented pseudogene. CDR3 size: 14 residues.

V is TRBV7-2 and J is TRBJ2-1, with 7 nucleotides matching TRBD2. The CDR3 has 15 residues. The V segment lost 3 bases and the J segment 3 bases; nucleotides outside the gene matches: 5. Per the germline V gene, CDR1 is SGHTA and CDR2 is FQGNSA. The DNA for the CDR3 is TGTGCCAGCAGCTTTGGGGGGGGGAGCTACAATGAGCAGTTCTTC. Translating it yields CASSFGGGSYNEQFF.

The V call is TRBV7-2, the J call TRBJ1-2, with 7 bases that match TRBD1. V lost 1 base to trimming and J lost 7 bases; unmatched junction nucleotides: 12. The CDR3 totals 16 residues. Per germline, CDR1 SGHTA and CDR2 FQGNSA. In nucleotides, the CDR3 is TGTGCCAGCAGCTTAGAGGGACAGACCTCACTAGGTGGCTACACCTTC. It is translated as CASSLEGQTSLGGYTF. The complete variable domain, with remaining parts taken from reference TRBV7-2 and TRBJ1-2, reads GAGVSQSPSNKVTEKGKDVELRCDPISGHTALYWYRQSLGQGLEFLIYFQGNSAPDKSGLPSDRFSAERTGGSVSTLTIQRTQQEDSAVYLCASSLEGQTSLGGYTFGSGTRLTVV.

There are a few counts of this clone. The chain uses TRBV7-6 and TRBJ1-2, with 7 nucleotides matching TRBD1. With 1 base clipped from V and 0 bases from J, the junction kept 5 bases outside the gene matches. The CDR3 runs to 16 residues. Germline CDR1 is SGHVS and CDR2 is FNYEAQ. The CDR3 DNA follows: TGTGCCAGCAGCTTAGGGGACAGTCCCGCTAACTATGGCTACACCTTC. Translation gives CASSLGDSPANYGYTF.